This T cell receptor beta chain is from a study of T cell repertoires in urothelial bladder cancer. For the study at large: Resected lesion stages: three cT0, three cTa, three cT1, three cT2+. General study points: Median infiltrating lymphocyte percentage was roughly 1.9% in carcinoma specimens. Urothelial carcinoma specimens: median around 6,000 T cells versus some 24,000 in benign. A single clone reached 2% to 2.5% in benign versus up to roughly 17% in carcinoma.

The germline V gene encodes CDR1 MGHDK and CDR2 SYGVNS. Trimming took off 3 bases at V and 2 bases at J, with 11 bases between the two ends. The CDR3 extends over 15 amino acids. A remark on this clone: Its antigen is still unknown.

The assay was immunoSEQ multiplex PCR, and TCRdb's table has in-frame clones only and misses some. Of approximately 2,000 clones listed, 65% to 80% were seen once; the top ten hold about 9.3%. The chain is built from TRBV25-1 and TRBJ2-1, with D perhaps being TRBD1 or TRBD2 (5 bases each). This receptor was obtained from a human donor with urothelial carcinoma. What was sequenced was tumor-infiltrating cells from bladder cancer. The CDR3 DNA reads TGTGCCAGCAGTGAGGAGAGGGGACCCTACAATGAGCAGTTCTTC. This gives the protein CASSEERGPYNEQFF.